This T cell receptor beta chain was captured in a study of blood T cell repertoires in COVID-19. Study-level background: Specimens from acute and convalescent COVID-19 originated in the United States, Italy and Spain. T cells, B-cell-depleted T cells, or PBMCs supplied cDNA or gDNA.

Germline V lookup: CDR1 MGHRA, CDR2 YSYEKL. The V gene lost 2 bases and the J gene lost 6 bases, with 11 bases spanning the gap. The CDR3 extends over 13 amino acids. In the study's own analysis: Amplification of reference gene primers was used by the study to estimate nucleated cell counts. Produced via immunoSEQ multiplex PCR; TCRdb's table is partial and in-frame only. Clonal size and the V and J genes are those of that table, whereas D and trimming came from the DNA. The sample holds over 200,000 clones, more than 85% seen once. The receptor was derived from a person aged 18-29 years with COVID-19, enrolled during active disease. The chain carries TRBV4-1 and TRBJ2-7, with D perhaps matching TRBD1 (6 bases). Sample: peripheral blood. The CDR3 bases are TGCGCCAGCAGCCAATCCCGGGACACCGAGCAGTACTTC. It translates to CASSQSRDTEQYF.